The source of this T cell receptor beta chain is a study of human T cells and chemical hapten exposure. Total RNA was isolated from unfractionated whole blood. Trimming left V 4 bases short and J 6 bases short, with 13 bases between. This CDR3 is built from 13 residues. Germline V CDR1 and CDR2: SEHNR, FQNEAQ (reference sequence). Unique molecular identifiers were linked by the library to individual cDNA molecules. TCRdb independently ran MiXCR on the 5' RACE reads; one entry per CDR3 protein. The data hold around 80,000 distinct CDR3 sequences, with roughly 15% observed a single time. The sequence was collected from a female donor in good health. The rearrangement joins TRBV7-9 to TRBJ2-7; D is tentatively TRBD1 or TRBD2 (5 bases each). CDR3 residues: CASSSGTVFEQYF. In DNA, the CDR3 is TGTGCCAGCAGCTCCGGGACCGTTTTCGAGCAGTACTTC.